These 25 T cell receptor beta chains originate from one sample sequenced in a study of T-cell memory formation after mild COVID-19. In TCRdb, the 5' RACE reads were re-called with MiXCR into one record per CDR3 protein. The table includes roughly 200,000 distinct CDR3 sequences, 16% detected once. The sample comprised PBMCs or a T cell subset sorted from them (not recorded which). Every receptor here comes from an adult woman who had mild COVID-19 (a few samples of this study predate the infection). Cell type and time point are not known.

This clonotype appeared a single time. The V call is TRBV10-3, the J call TRBJ2-7, with D possibly TRBD2 on 6 matching bases. The ends were cut back, 5 bases at V and 4 bases at J, with 12 bases in the middle. In germline, CDR1 is ENHRY, CDR2 SYGVKD. This CDR3 is 13 amino acids long. The CDR3 nucleotides read TGTGCCATCAGTAGCGGGCCGCCTTACGAGCAGTACTTC. Translating gives CAISSGPPYEQYF.

This chain links TRBV20-1 with TRBJ2-2; D is possibly TRBD2 (5 bases). Trimming took off 4 bases at V and 1 base at J, with 13 bases between the two ends. CDR1 is DFQATT, CDR2 SNEGSKA, per germline (reference sequence). The CDR3 spans 15 residues. This chain's CDR3 is CSATLSRVNTGELFF. CDR3 nucleotides: TGCAGTGCTACCTTATCGAGGGTGAACACCGGGGAGCTGTTTTTT.

This clonotype has more than one count but fewer than ten. The chain is built from TRBV18 and TRBJ2-7, with D possibly called TRBD1 or TRBD2 (5 bases each). This CDR3 spans 15 amino acids. Germline V gene data show CDR1 as KGHSH and CDR2 as LQKENI. Trimming pared 3 bases from V and 3 bases from J, leaving 15 bases between. The CDR3 DNA reads TGTGCCAGCTCACCCACGCAGGGAGTGGTCTACGAGCAGTACTTC. Its translation: CASSPTQGVVYEQYF. Full variable domain (outside the CDR3, taken from reference TRBV18 and TRBJ2-7): NAGVMQNPRHLVRRRGQEARLRCSPMKGHSHVYWYRQLPEEGLKFMVYLQKENIIDESGMPKERFSAEFPKEGPSILRIQQVVRGDSAAYFCASSPTQGVVYEQYFGPGTRLTVT.

This chain links TRBV5-1 with TRBJ2-3; the match to TRBD2 covers 7 bases. V shed 3 bases, J shed 5 bases, and the junction held 9 bases outside the gene matches. Germline V gene lookup returns CDR1 SGHRS and CDR2 YFSETQ. The CDR3 sequence is 15 residues long. CDR3 sequence: CASSYTKRDQDTQYF. The CDR3 nucleotides are TGCGCCAGCAGCTATACTAAGCGGGATCAAGATACGCAGTATTTT.

This clonotype came up many times. The V and J genes are TRBV3-1 and TRBJ2-5, with 8 positions matching TRBD1. The V segment lost 4 bases and the J segment 2 bases; nucleotides outside the gene matches: 3. Germline V gene lookup returns CDR1 LGHDT and CDR2 YNNKEL (reference sequence). This CDR3 has 14 residues. Here the CDR3 reads CASSRGQGQETQYF. The CDR3 nucleotides read TGTGCCAGCAGCCGCGGACAGGGACAAGAGACCCAGTACTTC.

The table lists this clonotype with a few counts. The rearrangement joins TRBV5-1 to TRBJ2-3; D is unresolved. Per the germline V gene, CDR1 is SGHRS and CDR2 is YFSETQ. CDR3 length equals 16 residues. Trimming shortened V by 0 bases and J by 1 base, and 12 bases separated the two germline ends. The CDR3 loop is CASSLDPFRGTDTQYF. CDR3 sequence (DNA): TGCGCCAGCAGCTTGGACCCTTTCCGAGGCACAGATACGCAGTATTTT.

This clonotype showed up just a few times. V gene TRBV20-1 combines with J gene TRBJ2-1, with 13 bases matching TRBD2. Germline trimming cut 7 bases from V and 4 bases from J; bases unmatched to any gene: 7. Germline assignment: CDR1 DFQATT and CDR2 SNEGSKA (reference sequence). This CDR3 is built from 15 residues. This chain's CDR3 is CSVTTSGGLYNEQFF. CDR3 in DNA: TGCAGTGTCACGACTAGCGGGGGGCTTTACAATGAGCAGTTCTTC.

This sequence joins TRBV7-3 and TRBJ2-5; TRBD2 is a possible D gene (5 bases). Trimming cost V 5 bases and J 0 bases, with 7 bases left between them. This CDR3 is 13 amino acids long. In germline, CDR1 is SGHTA, CDR2 FQGTGA. The CDR3: CASSPDYQETQYF. CDR3 in DNA: TGTGCCAGCAGCCCGGACTACCAAGAGACCCAGTACTTC.

This clonotype was seen only a few times. One end of the junction does not line up with germline, which may come from a read error. The chain combines TRBV29-1 with TRBJ2-3; D may match TRBD1 or TRBD2 (7 bases each). The CDR3 has 12 amino acids. Germline V CDR1 and CDR2: SQVTM, ANQGSEA. The CDR3 protein is CSVEGSGTAGMF. The CDR3 coding sequence is TGCAGCGTTGAAGGCAGCGGGACAGCTGGGATGTTT.

This clonotype was picked up a small number of times. The rearrangement joins TRBV12-3 or TRBV12-4 to TRBJ2-1; 11 nucleotides align to TRBD1. Trimming cost V 3 bases and J 7 bases; bases outside gene matches: 5. The CDR3 extends over 15 amino acids. For the CDR3, the DNA is TGTGCCAGCAGTTTGGTCGGACAGGGGGCGAATGAGCAGTTCTTC. Its translation: CASSLVGQGANEQFF.

The chain employs TRBV29-1 and TRBJ2-3; 9 positions agree with TRBD2. The V gene's germline CDR1 is SQVTM and CDR2 ANQGSEA. This CDR3 is 16 amino acids long. The V and J ends lost 6 bases and 4 bases, in that order; junction bases with no gene match: 14. The CDR3 DNA follows: TGCAGCGTCACCCGAAGCAAGACTAGCGGCCCAGATACGCAGTATTTT. It specifies CSVTRSKTSGPDTQYF.

Many counts were recorded for this clonotype. This chain uses TRBV15 with TRBJ2-5; D is perhaps TRBD1 (6 bases). Germline V CDR1 and CDR2: LNHNV, YYDKDF (reference sequence). CDR3 length equals 13 residues. V was trimmed by 11 bases and J by 5 bases, leaving 18 bases between them. The CDR3 region is CASASGDVETQYF. CDR3 in DNA: TGTGCCTCTGCTTCAGGGGATGTCGAGACCCAGTACTTC.

The chain recombines TRBV6-5 with TRBJ2-5; the match to TRBD1 covers 10 bases. J lost 5 bases, V lost 0 bases, and 3 bases had no gene match. Germline V gene sequence: CDR1 MNHEY, CDR2 SVGAGI. The CDR3 is 15 amino acids. The DNA for the CDR3 is TGTGCCAGCAGTTACTCGAGGACAGGGGGGGAGACCCAGTACTTC. Translation: CASSYSRTGGETQYF.

The J gene is TRBJ1-2, the V gene TRBV3-1; 7 bases align to TRBD1. The CDR3 is 14 residues long. V gave up 6 bases and J gave up 1 base; unmatched junction bases: 5. Germline loops: CDR1 LGHDT, CDR2 YNNKEL (reference sequence). CDR3 region: CASSRDSFNYGYTF. The CDR3 bases are TGTGCCAGCAGTCGGGACAGTTTTAACTATGGCTACACCTTC.

This clonotype was observed a few times. The V call is TRBV5-1, the J call TRBJ2-3; TRBD2 might be the D (7 bases). V was clipped by 0 bases and J by 4 bases, with 15 bases between them. The germline CDR1 and CDR2 sequences are SGHRS and YFSETQ. This CDR3 is built from 16 residues. This chain's CDR3 is CASSLGAAGAPDTQYF. DNA for the CDR3: TGCGCCAGCAGCTTGGGAGCGGCGGGGGCCCCAGATACGCAGTATTTT. The full variable domain, its missing parts supplied by reference TRBV5-1 and TRBJ2-3, is KAGVTQTPRYLIKTRGQQVTLSCSPISGHRSVSWYQQTPGQGLQFLFEYFSETQRNKGNFPGRFSGRQFSNSRSEMNVSTLELGDSALYLCASSLGAAGAPDTQYFGPGTRLTVL.

The V call is TRBV5-1, the J call TRBJ2-5; TRBD1 might be the D (6 bases). The germline V gene encodes CDR1 SGHRS and CDR2 YFSETQ. Trimming removed 7 bases from V and 5 bases from J, with 12 bases in between. This CDR3 spans 12 amino acids. The CDR3 region has the DNA TGCGCCAGCCAACAGGGCTCGGAGACCCAGTACTTC. Translated, it gives CASQQGSETQYF.

This clonotype was seen at least ten times. V is TRBV7-8 and J is TRBJ2-6, with D tentatively TRBD2 (6 bases). Trimming left V 4 bases short and J 0 bases short, with 10 bases between. This CDR3 spans 16 amino acids. Germline V gene sequence: CDR1 SGHVS, CDR2 FQNEAQ. CDR3 sequence: CASSSRDFSGANVLTF. CDR3 DNA sequence: TGTGCCAGCAGCTCGAGGGACTTCTCTGGGGCCAACGTCCTGACTTTC.

This clonotype was seen many times. The chain links TRBV12-3 or TRBV12-4 to TRBJ2-7, with 10 bases matching TRBD2. The CDR3 runs 16 residues. V dropped 5 bases and J dropped 2; count of bases not matched to a gene: 9. CDR3 sequence (DNA): TGTGCCAGCAGTCGATCGGGACTAGCGCAACCCTACGAGCAGTACTTC. It codes for CASSRSGLAQPYEQYF.

The rearrangement joins TRBV3-1 to TRBJ2-1, with a possible D match to TRBD2 (6 bases). Trimming removed 0 bases at V and 4 bases at J, with 13 bases between. CDR1 and CDR2 (germline): LGHDT, YNNKEL (reference sequence). The CDR3 spans 16 residues. CDR3 in amino acids: CASSQEGGVRYNEQFF. The CDR3 DNA reads as TGTGCCAGCAGCCAAGAAGGCGGGGTTCGATACAATGAGCAGTTCTTC.

V and J are TRBV5-6 and TRBJ2-3; TRBD2 matches at 7 bases. Trimming at V came to 3 bases and at J to 6 bases, leaving 10 bases not matched to a gene. The germline V gene encodes CDR1 SGHDT and CDR2 YYEEEE. This CDR3 region has 15 residues. The CDR3 is CASSSEPAGMDTQYF. CDR3 sequence (DNA): TGTGCCAGCAGCTCCGAACCAGCGGGGATGGATACGCAGTATTTT.

Only a few counts were recorded for this clonotype. CDR3 in DNA: TGCGCCAGCAGCGCAGCCTCGACAGGGCCCTCACCCCTCCACTTT. It encodes CASSAASTGPSPLHF. The chain uses TRBV5-1 and TRBJ1-6; 7 bases match TRBD1. Unmatched junction bases numbered 11, after V lost 4 bases and J lost 10 bases. The CDR3 totals 15 residues. Germline CDR1 reads SGHRS; CDR2 reads YFSETQ. Full variable domain (outside the CDR3, taken from reference TRBV5-1 and TRBJ1-6): KAGVTQTPRYLIKTRGQQVTLSCSPISGHRSVSWYQQTPGQGLQFLFEYFSETQRNKGNFPGRFSGRQFSNSRSEMNVSTLELGDSALYLCASSAASTGPSPLHFGNGTRLTVT.

The chain combines TRBV5-1 with TRBJ2-1, with TRBD2 matching over 12 bases. Trimming removed 4 bases from V and 15 bases from J; junction bases left unmatched: 11. The CDR3 extends over 14 amino acids. The germline CDR1 and CDR2 sequences are SGHRS and YFSETQ. The CDR3, as DNA: TGCGCCAGCAGCCCCCTTCTAGCGGGAGGGCCTCCGTTCTTC. Amino acids: CASSPLLAGGPPFF.

This chain links TRBV5-1 with TRBJ1-5; the D gene is possibly TRBD1 (5 bases). The germline CDR1 and CDR2 sequences are SGHRS and YFSETQ. Trimming cost V 4 bases and J 0 bases, with 20 bases left between them. The CDR3 loop spans 18 amino acids. CDR3 sequence reads: CASSPVPRGGYSNQPQHF. Written as DNA, the CDR3 is TGCGCCAGCAGCCCGGTCCCGAGGGGAGGGTATAGCAATCAGCCCCAGCATTTT.

This clonotype was recorded many times. This rearrangement joins TRBV4-3 to TRBJ2-3; D uncertain. Germline CDR1 LGHNA, CDR2 YSLEER. V lost 0 bases and J lost 1, with 5 bases in between. The CDR3 totals 14 residues. CDR3: CASSQDLGTDTQYF. In nucleotides, the CDR3 is TGCGCCAGCAGCCAAGATTTGGGCACAGATACGCAGTATTTT.

The chain employs TRBV14 and TRBJ2-1; D gene ambiguous. CDR3 length: 15 amino acids. Germline CDR1 SGHDN, CDR2 FVKESK. Trimming shortened V by 1 base and J by 3 bases, and 10 bases separated the two germline ends. The CDR3 spells CASSQVQAGYNEQFF. In nucleotides, the CDR3 is TGTGCCAGCAGCCAAGTTCAGGCCGGCTACAATGAGCAGTTCTTC. The full variable domain, rest sourced from reference TRBV14 and TRBJ2-1, is EAGVTQFPSHSVIEKGQTVTLRCDPISGHDNLYWYRRVMGKEIKFLLHFVKESKQDESGMPNNRFLAERTGGTYSTLKVQPAELEDSGVYFCASSQVQAGYNEQFFGPGTRLTVL.